This is a list of T cell receptor beta chains from one sample in a study of regulatory T cells in long-lasting Graves disease. From the multiplex PCR reads, TCRdb called clonotypes with MiXCR, one entry per CDR3 protein. The sample lists approximately 690,000 distinct CDR3 sequences, around 30% occurring once. The specimen was peripheral blood mononuclear cells (PBMCs), collected when the disease was refractory, from a patient treated with antithyroid drugs. The receptors stem from a female donor with Graves disease. The CDR3 runs from the conserved cysteine through the conserved F or W. D genes are given only for firm matches. Size values are once, few and many counts, or a class for expanded clones, and some rows have none.

CDR3aa: CASYTDRANYGYTF
CDR3nt: TGTGCCAGCTACACGGACAGAGCTAACTATGGCTACACCTTC
j_gene: TRBJ1-2
v_gene: TRBV12-3/TRBV12-4
len: 14
abundance: -
d_gene: -

CDR3aa: CASGFAGGGYTF
CDR3nt: TGTGCTAGTGGTTTCGCAGGGGGTGGCTACACCTTC
j_gene: TRBJ1-2
v_gene: TRBV12-5
len: 12
abundance: -
d_gene: TRBD1

CDR3aa: CASSDGGIYEQYF
CDR3nt: TGCGCCAGCAGTGATGGAGGGATCTACGAGCAGTACTTC
j_gene: TRBJ2-7
v_gene: TRBV10-1
len: 13
abundance: -
d_gene: -

CDR3aa: CASSQPLTSADTGELFF
CDR3nt: TGTGCCAGCAGTCAGCCGCTCACTAGCGCGGACACCGGGGAGCTGTTTTTT
j_gene: TRBJ2-2
v_gene: TRBV11-2
len: 17
abundance: few
d_gene: TRBD2

CDR3aa: CASSELAGVVGANVLTF
CDR3nt: TGTGCCAGCAGTGAATTGGCAGGGGTAGTTGGGGCCAACGTCCTGACCTTC
j_gene: TRBJ2-6
v_gene: TRBV6-1
len: 17
abundance: -
d_gene: -

CDR3aa: CASSLTQGFRQPQHF
CDR3nt: TGTGCCAGCAGCCTAACGCAGGGTTTTAGACAGCCCCAGCATTTT
j_gene: TRBJ1-5
v_gene: TRBV27
len: 15
abundance: many
d_gene: -

CDR3aa: CSARGPRETQYF
CDR3nt: TGCAGTGCTAGAGGGCCTAGAGAGACCCAGTACTTC
j_gene: TRBJ2-5
v_gene: TRBV20-1
len: 12
abundance: few
d_gene: -

CDR3aa: CASSYSTPSNQPQHF
CDR3nt: TGTGCCAGCAGTTACTCTACCCCCAGCAATCAGCCCCAGCATTTT
j_gene: TRBJ1-5
v_gene: TRBV28
len: 15
abundance: few
d_gene: -

CDR3aa: CASSLAGGYTGELFF
CDR3nt: TGTGCCAGCAGCTTAGCGGGAGGGTACACCGGGGAGCTGTTTTTT
j_gene: TRBJ2-2
v_gene: TRBV7-2
len: 15
abundance: few
d_gene: TRBD2

CDR3aa: CASSLLGEGARGYTF
CDR3nt: TGTGCCAGCAGTTTATTGGGGGAGGGGGCTAGAGGCTACACCTTC
j_gene: TRBJ1-2
v_gene: TRBV12-3/TRBV12-4
len: 15
abundance: many
d_gene: TRBD1

CDR3aa: CASSLLAAPVGELFF
CDR3nt: TGTGCCAGCAGTCTACTAGCGGCCCCAGTCGGGGAGCTGTTTTTT
j_gene: TRBJ2-2
v_gene: TRBV12-3/TRBV12-4
len: 15
abundance: -
d_gene: TRBD2

CDR3aa: CASSRPSNNMNTEAFF
CDR3nt: TGTGCCAGCAGTCGACCCAGTAATAATATGAACACTGAAGCTTTCTTT
j_gene: TRBJ1-1
v_gene: TRBV6-1
len: 16
abundance: many
d_gene: -

CDR3aa: CASSVVGLAGNTGELFF
CDR3nt: TGTGCCAGCAGCGTAGTAGGTCTAGCGGGAAACACCGGGGAGCTGTTTTTT
j_gene: TRBJ2-2
v_gene: TRBV9
len: 17
abundance: -
d_gene: TRBD2

CDR3aa: CASSYNPSSYEQYF
CDR3nt: TGTGCCAGCAGTTACAACCCTAGCTCCTACGAGCAGTACTTC
j_gene: TRBJ2-7
v_gene: TRBV6-2/TRBV6-3
len: 14
abundance: -
d_gene: -

CDR3aa: CASTPDSMNTEAFF
CDR3nt: TGTGCCAGTACCCCGGACAGTATGAACACTGAAGCTTTCTTT
j_gene: TRBJ1-1
v_gene: TRBV19
len: 14
abundance: few
d_gene: -

CDR3aa: CASSQDTGQRAEGYTF
CDR3nt: TGTGCCAGCAGTCAAGATACCGGACAGAGGGCCGAAGGCTACACCTTC
j_gene: TRBJ1-2
v_gene: TRBV28
len: 16
abundance: few
d_gene: -

CDR3aa: CASIKWANYGYTF
CDR3nt: TGTGCCAGCATCAAGTGGGCTAACTATGGCTACACCTTC
j_gene: TRBJ1-2
v_gene: TRBV25-1
len: 13
abundance: -
d_gene: -

CDR3aa: CSAEKDEETQYF
CDR3nt: TGCAGTGCTGAAAAGGATGAAGAGACCCAGTACTTC
j_gene: TRBJ2-5
v_gene: TRBV20-1
len: 12
abundance: few
d_gene: -

CDR3aa: CASSMQGAGTEAFF
CDR3nt: TGCGCCAGCAGCATGCAGGGGGCTGGCACTGAAGCTTTCTTT
j_gene: TRBJ1-1
v_gene: TRBV5-1
len: 14
abundance: few
d_gene: TRBD1

CDR3aa: CASSRQQGSGELFF
CDR3nt: TGTGCCAGCAGCCGCCAACAGGGTTCCGGGGAGCTGTTTTTT
j_gene: TRBJ2-2
v_gene: TRBV12-3/TRBV12-4
len: 14
abundance: many
d_gene: -

CDR3aa: CASSKTGGPHQPQHF
CDR3nt: TGTGCCAGCAGTAAAACAGGGGGCCCGCATCAGCCCCAGCATTTT
j_gene: TRBJ1-5
v_gene: TRBV6-1
len: 15
abundance: -
d_gene: TRBD1

CDR3aa: CASSDFGDPQETQYF
CDR3nt: TGTGCCAGCAGTGATTTTGGAGACCCCCAAGAGACCCAGTACTTC
j_gene: TRBJ2-5
v_gene: TRBV27
len: 15
abundance: many
d_gene: -

CDR3aa: CASSQDSRETQYF
CDR3nt: TGTGCCAGCAGCCAAGATAGCAGGGAGACCCAGTACTTC
j_gene: TRBJ2-5
v_gene: TRBV4-2
len: 13
abundance: -
d_gene: -

CDR3aa: CASTPLDSSQPQHF
CDR3nt: TGTGCCAGTACCCCATTGGACAGTAGTCAGCCCCAGCATTTT
j_gene: TRBJ1-5
v_gene: TRBV19
len: 14
abundance: -
d_gene: -

CDR3aa: CASSLTDTSWPQHF
CDR3nt: TGTGCCAGCAGCTTAACGGATACATCTTGGCCCCAGCATTTT
j_gene: TRBJ1-5
v_gene: TRBV7-2
len: 14
abundance: -
d_gene: -

CDR3aa: CASSLAAGQGLLGYTF
CDR3nt: TGTGCCAGCAGCTTAGCCGCGGGACAGGGACTTCTTGGCTACACCTTC
j_gene: TRBJ1-2
v_gene: TRBV13
len: 16
abundance: -
d_gene: TRBD1

CDR3aa: CASRPAGTGQPQHF
CDR3nt: TGTGCCAGTAGACCGGCGGGGACGGGTCAGCCCCAGCATTTT
j_gene: TRBJ1-5
v_gene: TRBV28
len: 14
abundance: -
d_gene: -

CDR3aa: CASSVDLQGIGYGYTF
CDR3nt: TGCGCCAGCAGCGTCGACCTACAGGGAATTGGCTATGGCTACACCTTC
j_gene: TRBJ1-2
v_gene: TRBV5-1
len: 16
abundance: many
d_gene: -